A single T cell receptor (beta chain) is shown here with its context. The CDR3 loop spans 15 amino acids. CDR1 is SGHNT and CDR2 is YYREEE in the germline V gene (reference sequence). The data were obtained in a study of monozygotic twins with inflammatory bowel disease. TCR libraries were prepared from roughly 3,300 ng total RNA each. Two nested PCRs, of around 15 and 10 cycles, processed TCRalpha and TCRbeta cDNA. TCRdb processed the 5' RACE reads again and assigns one entry to each CDR3 protein, with no DNA. This sample's clone table lists fewer than 550,000 distinct CDR3 sequences. This TCR was recovered from a human donor with ulcerative colitis or Crohn's disease, or a healthy co-twin of an affected twin (not recorded which). The chain employs TRBV5-4 and TRBJ1-2; TCRdb gives TRBD1 as the D gene, but with no DNA this cannot be confirmed. Input material: blood. The CDR3 sequence is CASSLVGGGNYGYTF.